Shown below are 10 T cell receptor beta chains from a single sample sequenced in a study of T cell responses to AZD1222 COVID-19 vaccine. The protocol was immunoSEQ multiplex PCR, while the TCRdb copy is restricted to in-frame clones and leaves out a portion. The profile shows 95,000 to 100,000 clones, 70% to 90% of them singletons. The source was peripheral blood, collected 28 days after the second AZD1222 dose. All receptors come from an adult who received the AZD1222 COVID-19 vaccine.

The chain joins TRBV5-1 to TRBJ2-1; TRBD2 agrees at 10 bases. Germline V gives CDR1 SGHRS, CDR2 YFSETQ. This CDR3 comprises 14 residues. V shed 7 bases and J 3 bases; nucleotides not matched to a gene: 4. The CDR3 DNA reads TGCGCCAGCCGGACTAGCGGAAACTACAATGAGCAGTTCTTC. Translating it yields CASRTSGNYNEQFF.

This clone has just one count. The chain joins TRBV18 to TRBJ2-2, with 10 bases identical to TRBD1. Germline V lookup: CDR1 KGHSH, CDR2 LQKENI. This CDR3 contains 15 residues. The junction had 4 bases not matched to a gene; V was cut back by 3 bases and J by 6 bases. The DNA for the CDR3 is TGTGCCAGCTCACCCCCGGGACAGGGGTCCGGGGAGCTGTTTTTT. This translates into CASSPPGQGSGELFF.

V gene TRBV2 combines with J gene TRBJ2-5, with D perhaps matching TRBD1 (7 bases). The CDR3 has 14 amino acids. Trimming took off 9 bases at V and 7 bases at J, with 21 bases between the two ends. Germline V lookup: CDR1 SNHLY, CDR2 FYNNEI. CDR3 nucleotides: TGTGCCAGACTGGAAGGGGGCGAGGGGGGGACCCAGTACTTC. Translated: CARLEGGEGGTQYF. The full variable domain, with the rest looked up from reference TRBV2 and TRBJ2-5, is EPEVTQTPSHQVTQMGQEVILRCVPISNHLYFYWYRQILGQKVEFLVSFYNNEISEKSEIFDDQFSVERPDGSNFTLKIRSTKLEDSAMYFCARLEGGEGGTQYFGPGTRLLVL.

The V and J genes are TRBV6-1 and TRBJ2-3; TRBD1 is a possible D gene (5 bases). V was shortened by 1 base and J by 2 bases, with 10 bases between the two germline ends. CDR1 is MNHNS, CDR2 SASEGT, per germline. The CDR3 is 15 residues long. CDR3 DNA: TGTGCCAGCAGTGAAGGCCAGGGATTCACAGATACGCAGTATTTT. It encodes CASSEGQGFTDTQYF.

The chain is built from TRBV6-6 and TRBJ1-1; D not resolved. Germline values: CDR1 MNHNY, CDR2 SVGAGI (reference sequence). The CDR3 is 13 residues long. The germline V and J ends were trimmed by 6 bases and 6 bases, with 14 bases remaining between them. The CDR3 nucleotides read TGTGCCAGCAGCCACGGGCCAGTAGCTGAAGCTTTCTTT. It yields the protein CASSHGPVAEAFF.

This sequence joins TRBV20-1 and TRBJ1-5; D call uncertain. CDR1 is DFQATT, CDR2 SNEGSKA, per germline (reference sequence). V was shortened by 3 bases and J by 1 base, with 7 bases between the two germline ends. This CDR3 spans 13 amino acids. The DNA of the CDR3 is TGCAGTGCTAGTCCACGGAGCAATCAGCCCCAGCATTTT. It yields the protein CSASPRSNQPQHF.

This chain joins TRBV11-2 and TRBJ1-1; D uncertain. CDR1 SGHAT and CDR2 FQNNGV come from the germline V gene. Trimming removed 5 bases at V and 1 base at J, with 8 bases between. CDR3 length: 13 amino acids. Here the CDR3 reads CASSTDWNTEAFF. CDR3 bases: TGTGCCAGCAGCACAGATTGGAACACTGAAGCTTTCTTT.

This CDR3 reads CASRRTGGSETQYF. DNA for the CDR3: TGCGCCAGCAGGCGAACAGGGGGCTCAGAGACCCAGTACTTC. This chain connects TRBV5-1 to TRBJ2-5; 9 positions match TRBD1. V shed 5 bases, J shed 4 bases, and the junction held 6 bases outside the gene matches. The germline V gene has CDR1 SGHRS and CDR2 YFSETQ. The CDR3 has 14 residues.

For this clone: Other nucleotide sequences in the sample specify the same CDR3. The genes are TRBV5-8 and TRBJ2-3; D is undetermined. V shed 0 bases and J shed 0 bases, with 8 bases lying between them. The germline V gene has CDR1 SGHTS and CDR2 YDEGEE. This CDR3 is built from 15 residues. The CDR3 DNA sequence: TGTGCCAGCAGCTTGGGTCAGACAAGCACAGATACGCAGTATTTT. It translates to CASSLGQTSTDTQYF.

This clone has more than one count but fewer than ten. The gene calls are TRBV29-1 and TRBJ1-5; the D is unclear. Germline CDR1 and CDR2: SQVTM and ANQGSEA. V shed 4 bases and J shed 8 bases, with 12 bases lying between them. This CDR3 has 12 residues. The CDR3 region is CSVVQRGEPQHF. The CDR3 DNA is TGCAGCGTTGTACAGCGCGGGGAGCCCCAGCATTTT.